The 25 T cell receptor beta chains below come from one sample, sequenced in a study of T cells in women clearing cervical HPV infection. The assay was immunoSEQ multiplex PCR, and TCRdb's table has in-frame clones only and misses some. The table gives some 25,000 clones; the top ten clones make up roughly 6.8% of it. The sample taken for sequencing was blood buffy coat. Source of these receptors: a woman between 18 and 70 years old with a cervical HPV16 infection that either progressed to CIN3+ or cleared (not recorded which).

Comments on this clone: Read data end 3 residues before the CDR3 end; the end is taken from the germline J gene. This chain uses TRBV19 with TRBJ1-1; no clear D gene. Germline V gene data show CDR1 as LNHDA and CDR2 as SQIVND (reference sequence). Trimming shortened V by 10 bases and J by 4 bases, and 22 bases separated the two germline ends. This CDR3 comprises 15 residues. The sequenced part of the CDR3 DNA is TGTGCCACCACCCGGACTGCCGATCCTCGCACTGAA. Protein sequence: CATTRTADPRTE. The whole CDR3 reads CATTRTADPRTEAFF. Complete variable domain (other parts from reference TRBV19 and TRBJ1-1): DGGITQSPKYLFRKEGQNVTLSCEQNLNHDAMYWYRQDPGQGLRLIYYSQIVNDFQKGDIAEGYSVSREKKESFPLTVTSAQKNPTAFYLCATTRTADPRTEAFFGQGTRLTVV.

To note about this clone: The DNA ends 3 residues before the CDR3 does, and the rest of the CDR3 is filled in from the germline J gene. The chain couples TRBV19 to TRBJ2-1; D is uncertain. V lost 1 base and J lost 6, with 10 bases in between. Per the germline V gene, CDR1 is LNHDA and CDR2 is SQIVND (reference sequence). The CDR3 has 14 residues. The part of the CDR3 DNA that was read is TGTGCCAGTAGTATAGTGAAGGGTGGCAATGAG. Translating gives CASSIVKGGNE. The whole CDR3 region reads CASSIVKGGNEQFF.

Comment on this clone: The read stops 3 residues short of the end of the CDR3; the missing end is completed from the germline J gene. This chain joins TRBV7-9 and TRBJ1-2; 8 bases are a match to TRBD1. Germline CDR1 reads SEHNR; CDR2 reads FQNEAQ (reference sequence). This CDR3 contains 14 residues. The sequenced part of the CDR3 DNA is TGTGCCAGCAGAACAGGGGGTAGTTACAATGAC. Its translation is CASRTGGSYND. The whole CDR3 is CASRTGGSYNDYTF.

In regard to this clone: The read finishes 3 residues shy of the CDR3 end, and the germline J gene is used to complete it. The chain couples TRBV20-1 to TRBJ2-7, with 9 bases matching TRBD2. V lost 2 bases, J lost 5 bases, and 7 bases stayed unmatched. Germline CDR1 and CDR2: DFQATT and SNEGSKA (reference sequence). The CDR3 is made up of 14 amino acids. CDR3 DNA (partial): TGCAGTGCTAGACCTTTGGCTAGCGGGGACGAG. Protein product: CSARPLASGDE. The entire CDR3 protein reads CSARPLASGDEQYF.

This CDR3 reads CASSIDSMGRNIQYF. The sequenced part of the CDR3 DNA is TGTGCCAGTAGTATCGACTCCATGGGTAGGAACATT. The J gene is TRBJ2-4, the V gene TRBV19; D gene uncertain. The DNA ends 3 residues before the CDR3 does, and the rest of the CDR3 is filled in from the germline J gene. Germline CDR1 LNHDA, CDR2 SQIVND (reference sequence). The CDR3 covers 15 residues. V lost 3 bases and J lost 7, with 16 bases in between.

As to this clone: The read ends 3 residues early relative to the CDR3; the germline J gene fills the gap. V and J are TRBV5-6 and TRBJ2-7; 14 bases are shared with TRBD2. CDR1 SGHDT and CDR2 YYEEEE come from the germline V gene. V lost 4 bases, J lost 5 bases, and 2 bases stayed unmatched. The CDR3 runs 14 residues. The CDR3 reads CASSGTSGSHEQYF. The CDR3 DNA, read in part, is TGTGCCAGCAGCGGGACTAGCGGGAGCCACGAG.

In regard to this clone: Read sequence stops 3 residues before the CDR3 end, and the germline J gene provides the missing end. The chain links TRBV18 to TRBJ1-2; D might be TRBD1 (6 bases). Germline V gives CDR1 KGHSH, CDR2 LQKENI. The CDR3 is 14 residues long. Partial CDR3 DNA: TGTGCCAGCTCACTTGGACAGAGGTCCTACGAC. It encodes CASSLGQRSYD. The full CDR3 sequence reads CASSLGQRSYDYTF. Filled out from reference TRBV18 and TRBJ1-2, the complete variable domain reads NAGVMQNPRHLVRRRGQEARLRCSPMKGHSHVYWYRQLPEEGLKFMVYLQKENIIDESGMPKERFSAEFPKEGPSILRIQQVVRGDSAAYFCASSLGQRSYDYTFGSGTRLTVV.

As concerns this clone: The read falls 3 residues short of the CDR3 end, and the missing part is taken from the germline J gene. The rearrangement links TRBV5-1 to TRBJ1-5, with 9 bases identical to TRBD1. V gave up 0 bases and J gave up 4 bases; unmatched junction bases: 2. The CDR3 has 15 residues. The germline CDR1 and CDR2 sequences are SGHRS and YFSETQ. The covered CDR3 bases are TGCGCCAGCAGCTTGGGGGACAGGGATAATCAGCCC. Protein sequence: CASSLGDRDNQP. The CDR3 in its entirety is CASSLGDRDNQPQHF.

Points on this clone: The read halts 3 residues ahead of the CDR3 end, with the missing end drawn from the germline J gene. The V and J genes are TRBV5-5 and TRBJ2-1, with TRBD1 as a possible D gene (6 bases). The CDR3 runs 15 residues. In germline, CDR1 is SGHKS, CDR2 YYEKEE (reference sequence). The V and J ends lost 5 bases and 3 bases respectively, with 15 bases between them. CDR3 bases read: TGTGCCAGCAGTCTTGACAGGTCCCGCTACAATGAG. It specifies CASSLDRSRYNE. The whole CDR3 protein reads CASSLDRSRYNEQFF. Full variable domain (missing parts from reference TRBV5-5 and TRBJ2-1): DAGVTQSPTHLIKTRGQQVTLRCSPISGHKSVSWYQQVLGQGPQFIFQYYEKEERGRGNFPDRFSARQFPNYSSELNVNALLLGDSALYLCASSLDRSRYNEQFFGPGTRLTVL.

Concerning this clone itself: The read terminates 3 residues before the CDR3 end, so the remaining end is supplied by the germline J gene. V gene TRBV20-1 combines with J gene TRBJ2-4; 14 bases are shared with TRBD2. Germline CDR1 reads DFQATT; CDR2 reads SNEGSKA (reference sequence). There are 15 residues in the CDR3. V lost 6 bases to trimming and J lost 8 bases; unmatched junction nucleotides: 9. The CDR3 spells CSAPMSTSGRDIQYF. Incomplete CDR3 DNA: TGCAGTGCCCCAATGTCGACTAGCGGGAGGGACATT.

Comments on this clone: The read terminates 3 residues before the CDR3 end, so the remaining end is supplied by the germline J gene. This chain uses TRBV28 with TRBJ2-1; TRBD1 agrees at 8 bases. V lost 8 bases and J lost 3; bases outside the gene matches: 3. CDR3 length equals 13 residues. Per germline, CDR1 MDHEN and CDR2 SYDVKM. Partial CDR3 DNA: TGTGCCAGCCGAACAGGGGGCTACAATGAG. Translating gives CASRTGGYNE. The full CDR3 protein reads CASRTGGYNEQFF.

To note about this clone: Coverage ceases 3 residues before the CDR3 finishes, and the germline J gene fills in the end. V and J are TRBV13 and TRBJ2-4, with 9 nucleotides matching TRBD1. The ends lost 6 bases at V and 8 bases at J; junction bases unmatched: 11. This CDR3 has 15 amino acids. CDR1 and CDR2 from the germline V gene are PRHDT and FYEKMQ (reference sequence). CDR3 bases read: TGTGCCAGCAGGGCCACCGGGACAGGGCGGGACATT. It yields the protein CASRATGTGRDI. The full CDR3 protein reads CASRATGTGRDIQYF.

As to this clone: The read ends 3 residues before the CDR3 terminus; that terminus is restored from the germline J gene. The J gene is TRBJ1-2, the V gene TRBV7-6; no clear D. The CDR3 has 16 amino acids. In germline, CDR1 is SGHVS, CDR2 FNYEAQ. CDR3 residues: CASSIRVYRNTDTYTF. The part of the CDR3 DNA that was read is TGTGCCAGCAGCATCCGCGTATATCGGAACACAGATACC.

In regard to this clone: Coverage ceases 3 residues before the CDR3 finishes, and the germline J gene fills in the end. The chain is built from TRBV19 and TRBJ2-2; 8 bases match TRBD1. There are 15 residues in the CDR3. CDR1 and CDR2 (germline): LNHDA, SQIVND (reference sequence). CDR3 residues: CATSDRGSGANVLFF. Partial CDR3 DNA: TGTGCCACATCCGACAGGGGCTCTGGGGCCAACGTG.

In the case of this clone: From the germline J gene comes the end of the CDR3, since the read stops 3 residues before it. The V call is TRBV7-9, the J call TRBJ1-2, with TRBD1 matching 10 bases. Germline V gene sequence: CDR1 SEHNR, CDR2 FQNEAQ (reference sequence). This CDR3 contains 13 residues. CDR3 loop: CASSLGGQGFYTF. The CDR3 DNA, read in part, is TGTGCCAGCAGCTTAGGGGGACAGGGGTTT.

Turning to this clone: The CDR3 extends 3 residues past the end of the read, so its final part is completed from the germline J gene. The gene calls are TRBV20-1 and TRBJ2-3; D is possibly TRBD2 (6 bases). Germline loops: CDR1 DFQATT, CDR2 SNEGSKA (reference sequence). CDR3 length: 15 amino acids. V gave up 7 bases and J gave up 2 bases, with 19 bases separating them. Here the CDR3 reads CSVETSLGDTDTQYF. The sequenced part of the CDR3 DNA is TGCAGTGTCGAGACTAGTTTGGGCGACACAGATACG.

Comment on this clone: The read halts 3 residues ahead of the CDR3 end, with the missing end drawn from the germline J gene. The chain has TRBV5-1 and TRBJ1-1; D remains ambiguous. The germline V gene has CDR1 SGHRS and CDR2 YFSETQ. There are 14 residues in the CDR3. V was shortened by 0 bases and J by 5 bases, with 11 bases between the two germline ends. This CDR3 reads CASSLVGSETEAFF. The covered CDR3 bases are TGCGCCAGCAGCTTGGTCGGTAGTGAAACTGAA.

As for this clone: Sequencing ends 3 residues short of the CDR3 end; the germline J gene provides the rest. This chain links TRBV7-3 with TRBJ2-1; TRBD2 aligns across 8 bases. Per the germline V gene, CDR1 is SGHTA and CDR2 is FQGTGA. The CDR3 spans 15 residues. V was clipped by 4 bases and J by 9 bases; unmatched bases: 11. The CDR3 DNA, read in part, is TGTGCCAGCAGCTCCTACGCGGGGACTAGTAGTGAG. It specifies CASSSYAGTSSE. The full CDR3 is CASSSYAGTSSEQFF.

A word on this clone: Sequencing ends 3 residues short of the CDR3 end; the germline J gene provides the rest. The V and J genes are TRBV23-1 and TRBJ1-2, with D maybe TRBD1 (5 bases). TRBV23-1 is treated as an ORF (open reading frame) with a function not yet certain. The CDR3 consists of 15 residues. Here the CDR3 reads CASSVKGCHTDTYTF. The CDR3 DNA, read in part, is TGCGCCAGCAGTGTTAAGGGGTGCCACACAGATACC.

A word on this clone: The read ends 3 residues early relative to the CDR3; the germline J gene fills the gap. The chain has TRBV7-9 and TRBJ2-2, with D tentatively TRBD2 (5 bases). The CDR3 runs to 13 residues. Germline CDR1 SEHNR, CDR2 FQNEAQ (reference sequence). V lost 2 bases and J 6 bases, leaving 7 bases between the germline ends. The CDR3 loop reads CASSLLSAGELFF. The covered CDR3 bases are TGTGCCAGCAGCTTACTTAGCGCCGGGGAG.

The CDR3 reads CASSLRGDDDYTF. The part of the CDR3 DNA that was read is TGTGCCAGCAGCCTTCGGGGGGACGATGAC. The V and J genes are TRBV7-9 and TRBJ1-2; possible D gene TRBD1, 5 bases. The CDR3 end is not reached by the read, which stops 3 residues before it; the germline J gene fills it in. CDR3 length: 13 residues. Germline loops: CDR1 SEHNR, CDR2 FQNEAQ (reference sequence).

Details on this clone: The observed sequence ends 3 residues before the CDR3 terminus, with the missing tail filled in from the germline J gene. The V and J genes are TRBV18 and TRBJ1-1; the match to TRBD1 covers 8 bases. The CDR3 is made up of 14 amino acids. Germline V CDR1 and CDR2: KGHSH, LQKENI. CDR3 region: CASSLLGTGLSAFF. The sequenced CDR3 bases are TGTGCCAGCTCACTCTTGGGGACAGGCCTTTCT.

The CDR3 sequence is CASRIRGGGRKLFF. Partial CDR3 DNA: TGTGCCAGCAGGATCCGGGGTGGTGGTAGAAAA. This sequence joins TRBV2 and TRBJ1-4; D is unclear. With the read ending 3 residues before the CDR3 end, the germline J gene is used to fill in that end. Germline values: CDR1 SNHLY, CDR2 FYNNEI. Between the trimmed V and J ends, which lost 6 bases and 10 bases, there was a span of 18 bases. This CDR3 contains 14 residues.

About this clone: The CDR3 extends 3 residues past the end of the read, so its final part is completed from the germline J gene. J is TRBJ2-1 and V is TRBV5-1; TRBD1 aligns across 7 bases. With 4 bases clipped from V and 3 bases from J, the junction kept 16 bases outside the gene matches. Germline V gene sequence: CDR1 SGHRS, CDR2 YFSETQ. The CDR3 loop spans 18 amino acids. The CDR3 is CASSPGTATRLVYNEQFF. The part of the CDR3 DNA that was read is TGCGCCAGCAGCCCGGGGACAGCCACCCGGCTGGTCTACAATGAG.

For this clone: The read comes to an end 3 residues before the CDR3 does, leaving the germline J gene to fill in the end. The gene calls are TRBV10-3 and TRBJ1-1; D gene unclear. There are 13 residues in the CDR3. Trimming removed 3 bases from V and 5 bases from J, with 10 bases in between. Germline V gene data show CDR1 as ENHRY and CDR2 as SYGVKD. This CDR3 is CAISEGFGTEAFF. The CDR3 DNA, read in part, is TGTGCCATCAGTGAAGGGTTTGGGACTGAA.